This T cell receptor beta chain was identified in a study of blood T cells in healthy people across ages. In the study overall: About one barcoded TCR beta cDNA was captured per two T cells.

Total RNA amounts of at least 6 micrograms were extracted per sample. Overall study results and limits: The study lacked donor CMV status, which possibly confounded expanded clonotype changes.

Note on this clonotype: Its antigen is currently unknown.

The CDR3 extends over 15 amino acids. Looked up from germline, CDR1 is SNHLY and CDR2 is FYNNEI. Trimming left V 3 bases short and J 5 bases short, with 14 bases between. Combining a sample-barcoded 5' primer with a J-beta primer mix, a second PCR ran for roughly 7 to 11 cycles. TCRdb itself ran the 5' RACE reads through MiXCR, one entry per CDR3 protein. This table holds about 1.8 million distinct CDR3 sequences, roughly 50% found once. The chain is built from TRBV2 and TRBJ2-1; D possibly corresponds to TRBD2 (5 bases). This sequence originates from a woman in her forties in good health. The material sequenced was blood. CDR3 sequence: CASSELPGENNEQFF. The CDR3 nucleotides read TGTGCCAGCAGTGAGCTCCCCGGGGAAAACAATGAGCAGTTCTTC.